The rows below give T cell receptor beta chains drawn from one sample of a study of blood T cell repertoires in COVID-19. Clones were sequenced by immunoSEQ multiplex PCR, and TCRdb holds only the in-frame ones, with some missing. Of about 200,000 clones in the sample, roughly 77% were seen once. Sequencing used peripheral blood. Receptors were obtained from a woman aged 35 to 49 with COVID-19, enrolled during active disease. The conserved cysteine and the conserved F or W are not part of the CDR3 here. A D gene is named only where the DNA matches it firmly.

V,J,D,CDR3
TRBV6-5,TRBJ2-7,-,ASSYSPASEQY
TRBV6-6,TRBJ2-4,TRBD1,ASRPGQTLKNIQY
TRBV10-1,TRBJ1-1,-,ASRPSAVTEAF
TRBV6-6,TRBJ2-7,TRBD2,ASSYGGGDQY
TRBV6-6,TRBJ2-5,-,ASSLALETQY
TRBV7-2,TRBJ2-7,-,ASSLAAGASLYEQY
TRBV5-1,TRBJ2-1,TRBD2,ASSQTGLAGEHNEQF
TRBV19,TRBJ1-3,-,ASSYSYSGNTIY
TRBV7-2,TRBJ1-5,-,ASNRQYNQPQH
TRBV12-3/TRBV12-4,TRBJ1-1,-,ASSFGGVEAF
TRBV6-5,TRBJ2-7,-,ASTRLGAAEQY
TRBV5-1,TRBJ2-3,TRBD1,ASSAGDRGGRADTQY
TRBV11-3,TRBJ2-5,TRBD2,ASSLGNGGVSETQY
TRBV9,TRBJ2-5,-,ASSRGETQY
TRBV3-1/TRBV3-2,TRBJ1-2,-,ASSPSGGFYGYT
TRBV6-5,TRBJ1-3,-,ASSYSQGPGNTIY
TRBV27,TRBJ2-3,TRBD1,ASSPHPGQGTDTQY
TRBV7-9,TRBJ2-3,-,ASSLVGSSSTDTQY
TRBV3-1/TRBV3-2,TRBJ1-2,-,ASHNAGGIHGYT
TRBV29-1,TRBJ1-5,-,SVGRVRNQPQH
TRBV6-5,TRBJ2-1,TRBD2,ASRLAGVDEQF
TRBV3-1/TRBV3-2,TRBJ2-1,-,ASSPLGGSSYNEQF
TRBV4-2,TRBJ1-5,-,ASSQDLGYQPQH
TRBV9,TRBJ2-5,TRBD2,ASSVAASGGQETQY
TRBV2,TRBJ2-1,-,ASSEGRAVRGEQF
TRBV6-5,TRBJ2-7,-,ASRGTFSTYEQY
TRBV27,TRBJ2-7,TRBD2,ASTLSGLAGGYEQY
TRBV7-9,TRBJ2-3,-,ASSRPGTDTQY
TRBV19,TRBJ2-3,-,ASRGVGTDTQY
TRBV27,TRBJ1-2,TRBD1,ASSTRDRDRGYT
TRBV4-2,TRBJ2-5,TRBD2,ASSAGTSGQETQY
TRBV30,TRBJ1-3,-,AWRDIFSGNTIY
TRBV15,TRBJ2-1,-,ATSPRGNEQF
TRBV7-9,TRBJ1-2,-,ASSSQVNGYT
TRBV11-2,TRBJ1-2,-,ASSFGGAPRYGYT
TRBV5-1,TRBJ2-7,TRBD1,ASSPDYPGQQQY
TRBV5-1,TRBJ1-3,-,ASTGGAGNTIY
TRBV5-1,TRBJ2-5,TRBD2,ASSSLLAGEETQY
TRBV9,TRBJ1-6,-,ASSVEALPNSPLH
TRBV6-5,TRBJ1-1,-,ASSYEGTHTEAF
TRBV7-2,TRBJ2-3,TRBD2,ASSEGLAGGSTDTQY
TRBV18,TRBJ1-2,-,ASSDEGDYGYT
TRBV9,TRBJ2-6,TRBD1,ASSVREGGYEANVLT
TRBV19,TRBJ2-5,-,ASSKGNLQETQY
TRBV24-1,TRBJ2-5,TRBD2,ATSESGLAGDEETQY
TRBV2,TRBJ2-5,TRBD1,ATSRQGTNQETQY
TRBV19,TRBJ1-1,-,ASISTRGNTEAF
TRBV14,TRBJ2-7,-,ASSPLGVTYEQY
TRBV20-1,TRBJ1-1,-,SAFGQWAF
TRBV18,TRBJ1-2,-,ASSPSVGGNYGYT
TRBV5-4,TRBJ2-2,TRBD2,ASSRVVGTSGSSGELF
TRBV30,TRBJ1-1,-,AWSVVGRSEAF
TRBV10-3,TRBJ2-1,TRBD1,AISESTGRWNEQF
TRBV7-6,TRBJ2-1,TRBD2,ASSQTPGLAGGRRSYNEQF